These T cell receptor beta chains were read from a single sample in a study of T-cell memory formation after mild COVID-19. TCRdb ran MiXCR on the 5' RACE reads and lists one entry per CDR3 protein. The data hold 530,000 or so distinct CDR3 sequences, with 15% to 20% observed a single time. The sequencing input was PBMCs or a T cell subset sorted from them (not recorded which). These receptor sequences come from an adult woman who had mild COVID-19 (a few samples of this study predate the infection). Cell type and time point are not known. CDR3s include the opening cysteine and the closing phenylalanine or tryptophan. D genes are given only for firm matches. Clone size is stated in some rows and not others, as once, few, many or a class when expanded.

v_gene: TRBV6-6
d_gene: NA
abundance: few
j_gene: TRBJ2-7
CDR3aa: CASSYRLAPGAYEQYF
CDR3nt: TGTGCCAGCAGTTACCGGCTGGCCCCAGGGGCCTACGAGCAGTACTTC

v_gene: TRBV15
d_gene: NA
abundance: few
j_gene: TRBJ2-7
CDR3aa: CATSRAGTPSYEQYF
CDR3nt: TGTGCCACCAGCAGAGCCGGGACACCTTCCTACGAGCAGTACTTC

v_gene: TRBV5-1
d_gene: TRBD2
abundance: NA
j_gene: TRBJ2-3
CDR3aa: CASSSSGGRADTQYF
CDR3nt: TGCGCCAGCAGCTCTAGCGGGGGCCGGGCAGATACGCAGTATTTT

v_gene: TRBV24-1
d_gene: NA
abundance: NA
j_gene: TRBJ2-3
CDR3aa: CATSDPLEGLTDTQYF
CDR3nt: TGTGCCACCAGTGACCCCCTGGAGGGTCTCACAGATACGCAGTATTTT

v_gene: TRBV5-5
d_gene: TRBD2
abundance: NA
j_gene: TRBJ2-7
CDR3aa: CASSTRTSGKQYF
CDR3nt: TGTGCCAGCAGCACACGGACTAGCGGGAAGCAGTACTTC

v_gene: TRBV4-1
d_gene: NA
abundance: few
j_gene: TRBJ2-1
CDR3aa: CASSQSVTRWSNEQFF
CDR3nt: TGCGCCAGCAGCCAATCCGTGACTAGGTGGTCAAATGAGCAGTTCTTC

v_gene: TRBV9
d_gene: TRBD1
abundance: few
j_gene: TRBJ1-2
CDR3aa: CASSVDGQGIYGYTF
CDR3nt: TGTGCCAGCAGCGTAGATGGACAGGGGATCTATGGCTACACCTTC

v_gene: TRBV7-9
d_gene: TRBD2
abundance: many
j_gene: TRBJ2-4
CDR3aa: CASKREGGYIQYF
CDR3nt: TGTGCCAGCAAACGGGAGGGCGGATACATTCAGTACTTC

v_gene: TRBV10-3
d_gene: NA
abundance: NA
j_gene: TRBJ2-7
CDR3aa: CAISEPGRTYEQYF
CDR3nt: TGTGCCATCAGTGAGCCGGGACGGACCTACGAGCAGTACTTC

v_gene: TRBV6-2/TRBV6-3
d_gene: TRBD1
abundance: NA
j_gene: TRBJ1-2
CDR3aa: CASARGTGYGYTF
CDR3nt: TGTGCCAGCGCTCGGGGGACAGGGTATGGCTACACCTTC

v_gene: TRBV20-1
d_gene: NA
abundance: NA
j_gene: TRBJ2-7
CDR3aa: CSARGEAGPFWYEQYF
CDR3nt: TGCAGTGCTAGAGGGGAGGCAGGCCCTTTTTGGTACGAGCAGTACTTC

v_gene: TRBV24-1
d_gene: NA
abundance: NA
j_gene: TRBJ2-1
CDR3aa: CATSDSIRSANSLLIYNEQFF
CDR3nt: TGTGCCACCAGTGATTCCATCCGTAGCGCAAATTCCCTCCTGATTTACAATGAGCAGTTCTTC

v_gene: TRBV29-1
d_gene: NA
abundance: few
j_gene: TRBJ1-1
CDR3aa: CSVLGGLGVRNTEAFF
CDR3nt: TGCAGCGTTCTGGGGGGGCTAGGGGTAAGGAACACTGAAGCTTTCTTT

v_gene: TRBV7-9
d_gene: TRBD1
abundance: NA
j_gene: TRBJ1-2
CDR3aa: CASSLSPGQGAIGYTF
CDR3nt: TGTGCCAGCAGCTTAAGCCCGGGACAGGGGGCAATTGGCTACACCTTC

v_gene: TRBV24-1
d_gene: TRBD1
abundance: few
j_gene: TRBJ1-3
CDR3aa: CATSDPGQGTGNTIYF
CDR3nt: TGTGCCACCAGTGACCCAGGACAGGGCACGGGAAACACCATATATTTT

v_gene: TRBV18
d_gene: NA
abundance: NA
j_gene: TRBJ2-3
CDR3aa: CASSPKGYTDTQYF
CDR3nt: TGTGCCAGCTCACCCAAGGGCTACACAGATACGCAGTATTTT

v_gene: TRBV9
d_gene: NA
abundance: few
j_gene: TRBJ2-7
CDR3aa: CASSVGGPSYEQYF
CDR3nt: TGTGCCAGCAGCGTTGGGGGGCCTTCCTACGAGCAGTACTTC

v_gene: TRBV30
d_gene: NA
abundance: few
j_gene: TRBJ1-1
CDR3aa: CAWSVQSYTEAFF
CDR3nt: TGTGCCTGGAGTGTTCAGTCATACACTGAAGCTTTCTTT

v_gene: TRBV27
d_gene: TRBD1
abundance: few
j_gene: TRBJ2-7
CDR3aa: CASSLQGTVAAYEQYF
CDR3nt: TGTGCCAGCAGTTTACAAGGGACAGTCGCCGCCTACGAGCAGTACTTC

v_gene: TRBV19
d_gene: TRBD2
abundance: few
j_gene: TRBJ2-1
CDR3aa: CASSASLAGSYNEQFF
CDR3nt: TGTGCCAGTAGTGCCTCACTAGCGGGATCCTACAATGAGCAGTTCTTC

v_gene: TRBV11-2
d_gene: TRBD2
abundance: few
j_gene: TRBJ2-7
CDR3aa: CASSLIVAGAYEQYF
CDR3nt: TGTGCCAGCAGCTTAATCGTCGCGGGGGCCTACGAGCAGTACTTC

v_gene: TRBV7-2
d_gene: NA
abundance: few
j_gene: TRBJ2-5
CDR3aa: CASSLGTVRAPETQYF
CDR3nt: TGTGCCAGCAGCTTAGGGACAGTTCGGGCCCCGGAGACCCAGTACTTC

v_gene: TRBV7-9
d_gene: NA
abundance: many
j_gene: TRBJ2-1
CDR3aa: CASSLSRGPVNEQFF
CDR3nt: TGTGCCAGCAGCTTATCCCGGGGTCCGGTCAATGAGCAGTTCTTC

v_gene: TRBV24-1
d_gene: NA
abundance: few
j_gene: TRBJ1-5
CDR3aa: CATSSTSNQPQHF
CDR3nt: TGTGCCACCTCTTCAACTAGCAATCAGCCCCAGCATTTT

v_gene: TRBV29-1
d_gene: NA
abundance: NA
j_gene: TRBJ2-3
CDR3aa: CSVEDGGTATDTQYF
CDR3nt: TGCAGCGTTGAAGATGGCGGGACAGCGACAGATACGCAGTATTTT

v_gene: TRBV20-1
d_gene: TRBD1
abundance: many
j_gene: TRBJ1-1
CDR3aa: CSARPGTGVAEAFF
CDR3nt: TGCAGTGCTAGACCCGGGACAGGGGTAGCCGAAGCTTTCTTT

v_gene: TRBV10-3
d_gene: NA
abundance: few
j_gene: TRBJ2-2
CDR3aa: CAISEGDTGELFF
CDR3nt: TGTGCCATCAGTGAAGGGGACACCGGGGAGCTGTTTTTT

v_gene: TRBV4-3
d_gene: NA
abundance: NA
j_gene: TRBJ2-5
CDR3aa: CASSQDAFGSWTETQYF
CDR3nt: TGCGCCAGCAGCCAAGATGCGTTCGGAAGCTGGACCGAGACCCAGTACTTC

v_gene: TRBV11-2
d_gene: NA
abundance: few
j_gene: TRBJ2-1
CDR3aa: CASSHKGGEQFF
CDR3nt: TGTGCCAGCAGTCATAAGGGAGGTGAGCAGTTCTTC

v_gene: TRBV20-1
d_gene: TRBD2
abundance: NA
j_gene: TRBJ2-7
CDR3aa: CSASHVAGGSLEQYF
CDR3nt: TGCAGTGCTAGCCACGTAGCGGGTGGTAGTCTCGAGCAGTACTTC

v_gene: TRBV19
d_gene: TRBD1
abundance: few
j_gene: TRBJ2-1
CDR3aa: CASSLPGTALNEQFF
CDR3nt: TGTGCCAGTAGTCTCCCCGGGACAGCTCTCAATGAGCAGTTCTTC

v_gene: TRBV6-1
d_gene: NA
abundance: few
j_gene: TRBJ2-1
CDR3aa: CASSDGPYNEQFF
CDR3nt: TGTGCCAGCAGCGACGGCCCCTACAATGAGCAGTTCTTC

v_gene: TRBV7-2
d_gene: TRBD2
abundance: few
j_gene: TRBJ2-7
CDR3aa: CASSLGPLAALYEQYF
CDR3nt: TGTGCCAGCAGCTTAGGCCCTCTAGCGGCCCTCTACGAGCAGTACTTC

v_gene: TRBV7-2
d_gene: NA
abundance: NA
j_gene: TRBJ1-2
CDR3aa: CASSLVAGENYGYTF
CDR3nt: TGTGCCAGCAGCTTAGTGGCAGGGGAGAACTATGGCTACACCTTC

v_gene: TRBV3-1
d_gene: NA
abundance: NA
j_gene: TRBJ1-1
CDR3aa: CASSQDDRYTEAFF
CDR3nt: TGTGCCAGCAGCCAAGACGACCGGTACACTGAAGCTTTCTTT

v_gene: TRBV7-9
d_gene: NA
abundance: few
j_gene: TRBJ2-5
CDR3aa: CASSLTGGLRETQYF
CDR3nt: TGTGCCAGCAGCTTAACCGGGGGGCTCAGAGAGACCCAGTACTTC

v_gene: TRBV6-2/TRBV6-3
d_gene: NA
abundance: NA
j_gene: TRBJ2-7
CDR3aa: CASSYRPLYEQYF
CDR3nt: TGTGCCAGCAGTTACCGACCCCTCTACGAGCAGTACTTC

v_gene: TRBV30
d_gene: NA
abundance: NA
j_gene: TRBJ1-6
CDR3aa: CAWRQISYNSPLHF
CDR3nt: TGTGCCTGGAGGCAGATCTCCTATAATTCACCCCTCCACTTT

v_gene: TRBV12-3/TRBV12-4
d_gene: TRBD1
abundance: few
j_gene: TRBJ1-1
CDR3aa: CASTPGGANTEAFF
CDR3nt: TGTGCCAGCACTCCAGGGGGCGCGAACACTGAAGCTTTCTTT

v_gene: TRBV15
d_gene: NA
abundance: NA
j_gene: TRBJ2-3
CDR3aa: CATSREIAVGADTQYF
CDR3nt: TGTGCCACCAGCAGAGAGATAGCAGTCGGCGCAGATACGCAGTATTTT

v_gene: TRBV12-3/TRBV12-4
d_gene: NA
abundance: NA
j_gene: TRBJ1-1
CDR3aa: CASSIGEKNTEAFF
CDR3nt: TGTGCCAGCAGTATAGGGGAGAAGAACACTGAAGCTTTCTTT

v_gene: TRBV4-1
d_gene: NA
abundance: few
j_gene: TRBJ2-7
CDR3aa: CASSQEEGGPYEQYF
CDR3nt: TGCGCCAGCAGCCAAGAAGAGGGGGGCCCCTACGAGCAGTACTTC

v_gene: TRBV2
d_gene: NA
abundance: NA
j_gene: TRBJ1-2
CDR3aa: CASSLTRPFF
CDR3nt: TGTGCCAGCAGTTTAACCCGACCGTTCTTC

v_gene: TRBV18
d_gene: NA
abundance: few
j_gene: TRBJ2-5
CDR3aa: CASSPPWAGQETQYF
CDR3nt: TGTGCCAGCTCACCTCCCTGGGCAGGTCAAGAGACCCAGTACTTC